This passage covers 7 T cell receptor beta chains from one sample sequenced in a study of cytomegalovirus exposure and HLA in healthy donors. The table came from immunoSEQ multiplex PCR; TCRdb's copy has only in-frame clones and leaves some out. This table holds roughly 82,000 clones, about 92% found once. Material for sequencing was PBMCs. The receptors shown here come from a man aged 18 to 29 in good health and CMV-seronegative.

The V call is TRBV6-5, the J call TRBJ1-5; 8 nucleotides line up with TRBD1. With 6 bases clipped from V and 6 bases from J, the junction kept 7 bases outside the gene matches. Germline values: CDR1 MNHEY, CDR2 SVGAGI. The CDR3 spans 14 residues. CDR3: CASRQTGAGQPQHF. In DNA form, the CDR3 reads TGTGCCAGCAGGCAGACAGGGGCAGGTCAGCCCCAGCATTTT.

The chain is built from TRBV2 and TRBJ2-2; 8 positions agree with TRBD1. The CDR3 extends over 14 amino acids. The J segment lost 2 bases and the V segment lost 6 bases, leaving 2 bases of the junction unmatched. Germline values: CDR1 SNHLY, CDR2 FYNNEI. The CDR3 region is CASRGTGNTGELFF. The CDR3 DNA is TGTGCCAGCAGGGGGACAGGTAACACCGGGGAGCTGTTTTTT.

The rearrangement uses TRBV6-6 and TRBJ2-3; D is perhaps TRBD1 (5 bases). The V gene lost 6 bases and the J gene lost 0 bases, with 10 bases spanning the gap. The CDR3 totals 14 residues. The germline V gene encodes CDR1 MNHNY and CDR2 SVGAGI (reference sequence). Written as DNA, the CDR3 is TGTGCCAGCAGGCTTCAGGGAAGCACAGATACGCAGTATTTT. Translating gives CASRLQGSTDTQYF.

The J gene is TRBJ1-1, the V gene TRBV29-1; D might be TRBD1 (5 bases). Germline CDR1 SQVTM, CDR2 ANQGSEA. The germline V and J ends were trimmed by 0 bases and 1 base, with 12 bases remaining between them. The CDR3 is 15 amino acids. The CDR3 protein is CSVEDRGVANTEAFF. The CDR3 nucleotides read TGCAGCGTTGAAGATCGGGGGGTTGCGAACACTGAAGCTTTCTTT.

The V call is TRBV7-2, the J call TRBJ1-5, with a weak D call TRBD1 (5 bases). Germline loops: CDR1 SGHTA, CDR2 FQGNSA. This CDR3 spans 13 amino acids. Trimming left V 1 base short and J 6 bases short, with 7 bases between. Here the CDR3 reads CASSLVGGQPQHF. The CDR3 DNA reads TGTGCCAGCAGCTTAGTGGGGGGTCAGCCCCAGCATTTT. The variable domain in full, with the rest retrieved from reference TRBV7-2 and TRBJ1-5, is GAGVSQSPSNKVTEKGKDVELRCDPISGHTALYWYRQSLGQGLEFLIYFQGNSAPDKSGLPSDRFSAERTGGSVSTLTIQRTQQEDSAVYLCASSLVGGQPQHFGDGTRLSIL.

CDR3 bases: TGTGCCAGCAGCTTAGTAGGGCAGGGAAATGGTCAGCCCCAGCATTTT. Its protein product is CASSLVGQGNGQPQHF. This chain connects TRBV7-2 to TRBJ1-5; a weak D match, TRBD1 (5 bases). This CDR3 contains 16 residues. V was pared by 1 base and J by 6 bases, with 16 bases between. CDR1 is SGHTA and CDR2 is FQGNSA in the germline V gene.

The V call is TRBV27, the J call TRBJ2-3, with TRBD1 matching 9 bases. Looked up from germline, CDR1 is MNHEY and CDR2 is SMNVEV (reference sequence). The CDR3 is made up of 14 amino acids. Trimming took 6 bases from V and 5 from J; bases not matched to a gene: 6. The CDR3 protein is CASRPGQGKDTQYF. As DNA, the CDR3 is TGTGCCAGCAGACCGGGACAGGGTAAAGATACGCAGTATTTT.